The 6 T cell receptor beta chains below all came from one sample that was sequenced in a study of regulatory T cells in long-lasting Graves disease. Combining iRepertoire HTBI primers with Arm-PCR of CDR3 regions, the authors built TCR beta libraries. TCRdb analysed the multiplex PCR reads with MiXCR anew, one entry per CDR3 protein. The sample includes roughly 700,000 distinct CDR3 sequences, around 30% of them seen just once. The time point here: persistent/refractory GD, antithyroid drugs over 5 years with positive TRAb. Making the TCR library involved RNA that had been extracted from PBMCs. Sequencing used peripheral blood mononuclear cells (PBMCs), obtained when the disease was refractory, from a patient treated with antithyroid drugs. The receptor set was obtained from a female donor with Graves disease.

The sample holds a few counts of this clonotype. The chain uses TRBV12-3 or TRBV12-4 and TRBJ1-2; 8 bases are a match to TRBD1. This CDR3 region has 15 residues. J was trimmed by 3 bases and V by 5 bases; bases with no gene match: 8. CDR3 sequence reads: CASSPWTGRDYGYTF. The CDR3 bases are TGTGCCAGCAGTCCCTGGACAGGGAGGGACTATGGCTACACCTTC.

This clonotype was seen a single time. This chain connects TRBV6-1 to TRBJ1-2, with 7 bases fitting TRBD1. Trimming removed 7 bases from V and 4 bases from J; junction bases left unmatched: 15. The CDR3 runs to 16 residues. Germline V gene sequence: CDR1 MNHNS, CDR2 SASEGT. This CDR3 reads CASTKIQGRGGYGYTF. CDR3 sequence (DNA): TGTGCCAGCACCAAAATACAGGGGCGCGGAGGCTATGGCTACACCTTC.

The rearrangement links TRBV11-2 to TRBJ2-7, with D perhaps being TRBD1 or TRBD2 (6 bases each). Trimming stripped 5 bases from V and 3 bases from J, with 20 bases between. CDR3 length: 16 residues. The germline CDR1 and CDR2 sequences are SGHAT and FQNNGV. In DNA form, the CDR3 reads TGTGCCAGCAGCGGGCGGGGACACCGCACCAACTACGAGCAGTACTTC. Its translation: CASSGRGHRTNYEQYF.

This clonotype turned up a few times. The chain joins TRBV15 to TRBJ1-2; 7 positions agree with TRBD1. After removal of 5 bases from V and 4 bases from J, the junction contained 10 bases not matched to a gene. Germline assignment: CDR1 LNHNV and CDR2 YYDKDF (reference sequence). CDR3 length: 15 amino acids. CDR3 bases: TGTGCCACCAGCGCGTCAGGGGGAGTGGGCTATGGCTACACCTTC. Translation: CATSASGGVGYGYTF.

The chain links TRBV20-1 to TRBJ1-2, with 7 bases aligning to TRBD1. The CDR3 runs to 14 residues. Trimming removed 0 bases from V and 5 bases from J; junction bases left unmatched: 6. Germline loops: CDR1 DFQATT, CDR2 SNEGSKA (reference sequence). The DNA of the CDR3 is TGCAGTGCTAGAGAGCCAGGGGGGAAGTATGGCTACACCTTC. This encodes CSAREPGGKYGYTF.

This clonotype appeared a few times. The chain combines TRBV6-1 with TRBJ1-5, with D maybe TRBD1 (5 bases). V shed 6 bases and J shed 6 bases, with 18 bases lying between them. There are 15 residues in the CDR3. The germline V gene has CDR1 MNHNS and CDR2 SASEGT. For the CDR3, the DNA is TGTGCCAGCAGGAGCGGGGACCTGGGTGGTCAGCCCCAGCATTTT. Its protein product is CASRSGDLGGQPQHF.